The table lists the clone carrying this TCR beta chain with a few counts. This sample is part of a study of control samples from healthy donors and cancer patients. V lost 10 bases and J lost 6; bases outside the gene matches: 8. CDR1 is SNHLY and CDR2 is FYNNEI in the germline V gene. The CDR3 loop spans 13 amino acids. This table comes from immunoSEQ multiplex PCR, and its TCRdb copy is limited to in-frame clones, with some not included. The repertoire holds about 51,000 clones, around nine tenths seen once, with roughly 1.5% in the top ten. V and J are TRBV2 and TRBJ2-7; 11 nucleotides match TRBD2. This TCR was sampled from a man aged 35-49 years with colorectal cancer. Sequencing input: PBMCs. The CDR3 bases are TGTGCCATCAGGACTAGCGGGCGCCTCGAGCAGTACTTC. This codes for CAIRTSGRLEQYF.